These T cell receptor beta chains were read from a single sample in a study of shared clonotypes between healthy human individuals. Clones were sequenced by immunoSEQ multiplex PCR, and TCRdb holds only the in-frame ones, with some missing. This sample has millions of clones, with approximately 94% found just once. The material sequenced was naive CD8+ T cells sorted from blood. The origin of the receptors is a man in his late teens or twenties in good health. Each CDR3 is given with its conserved first and last residue.

V: TRBV7-2
CDR3: CASSLVGGSF

V: TRBV5-4
CDR3: CASSFDGPNEKLFF

V: TRBV2
CDR3: CASSEATGLTNEKLFF

V: TRBV19
CDR3: CASSIAGNLNTGELFF

V: TRBV7-9
CDR3: CASSHILSAKNIQYF

V: TRBV27
CDR3: CASSLSHPSDSSYNSPLHF

V: TRBV11-2
CDR3: CASSLIGRLAGGLGDTQYF

V: TRBV5-8
CDR3: CASSLGQGSYGYTF

V: TRBV5-1
CDR3: CASSPRQPGTGPYEQYF

V: TRBV11-2
CDR3: CASRPAGGDTQYF

V: TRBV7-9
CDR3: CASSSPTGGDPEAFF

V: TRBV29-1
CDR3: CSVEEGTGGFTNYGYTF

V: TRBV6-5
CDR3: CASSSSGSNYGYTF

V: TRBV5-6
CDR3: CASSLRDMSYEQYF

V: TRBV7-9
CDR3: CASSRMTGGGNAMNTEAFF

V: TRBV10-2
CDR3: CASSDSDGLAGGPQHF

V: TRBV27
CDR3: CASSQFPRDRGHEQYF

V: TRBV6-5
CDR3: CASRPGQGTAGELFF

V: TRBV13
CDR3: CASSPPTGNEQFF

V: TRBV30
CDR3: CAWSVGGVSYEQYF

V: TRBV28
CDR3: CASSSTGMDGYTF

V: TRBV9
CDR3: CASSVGGDNSPLHF

V: TRBV15
CDR3: CATSWDNPSPLHF

V: TRBV5-4
CDR3: CASSWGSGAGELFF

V: TRBV21-1
CDR3: CASSTHPGRTNQPQHF

V: TRBV6-5
CDR3: CASSRGQGADGYTF

V: TRBV4-1
CDR3: CASSQQQGGNSPLHF